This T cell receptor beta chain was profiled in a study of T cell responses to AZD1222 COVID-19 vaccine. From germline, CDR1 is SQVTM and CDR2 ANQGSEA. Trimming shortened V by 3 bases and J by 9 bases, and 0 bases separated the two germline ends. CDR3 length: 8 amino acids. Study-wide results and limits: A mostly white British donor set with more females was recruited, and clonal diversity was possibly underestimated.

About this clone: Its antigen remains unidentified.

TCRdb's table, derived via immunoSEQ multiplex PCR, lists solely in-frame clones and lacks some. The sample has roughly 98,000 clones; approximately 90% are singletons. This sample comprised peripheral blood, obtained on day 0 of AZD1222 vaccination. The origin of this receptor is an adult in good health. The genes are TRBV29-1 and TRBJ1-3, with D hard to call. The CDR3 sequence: CSVDTIYF. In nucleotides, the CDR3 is TGCAGCGTTGACACCATATATTTT. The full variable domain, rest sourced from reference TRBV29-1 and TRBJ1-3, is SAVISQKPSRDICQRGTSLTIQCQVDSQVTMMFWYRQQPGQSLTLIATANQGSEATYESGFVIDKFPISRPNLTFSTLTVSNMSPEDSSIYLCSVDTIYFGEGSWLTVV.